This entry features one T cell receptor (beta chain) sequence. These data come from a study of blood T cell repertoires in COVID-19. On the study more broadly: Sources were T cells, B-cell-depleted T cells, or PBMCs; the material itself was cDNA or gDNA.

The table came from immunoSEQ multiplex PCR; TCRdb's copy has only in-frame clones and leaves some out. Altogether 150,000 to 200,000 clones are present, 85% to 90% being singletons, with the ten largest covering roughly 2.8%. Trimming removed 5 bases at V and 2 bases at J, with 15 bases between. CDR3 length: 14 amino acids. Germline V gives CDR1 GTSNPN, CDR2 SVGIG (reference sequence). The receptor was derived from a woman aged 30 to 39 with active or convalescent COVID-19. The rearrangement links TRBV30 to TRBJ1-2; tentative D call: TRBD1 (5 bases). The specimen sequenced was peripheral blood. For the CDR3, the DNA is TGTGCCTGGCGAGGGGCAGGGTCCAACTATGGCTACACCTTC. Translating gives CAWRGAGSNYGYTF. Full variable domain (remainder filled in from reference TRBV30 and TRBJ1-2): SQTIHQWPATLVQPVGSPLSLECTVEGTSNPNLYWYRQAAGRGLQLLFYSVGIGQISSEVPQNLSASRPQDRQFILSSKKLLLSDSGFYLCAWRGAGSNYGYTFGSGTRLTVV.